These 5 T cell receptor beta chains were sequenced from one sample in a study of OX40 agonist ivuxolimab in advanced cancers. The assay was immunoSEQ multiplex PCR, and TCRdb's table has in-frame clones only and misses some. The sample includes approximately 65,000 clones, about 92% of them seen just once. The sequencing used CD4+ or CD8+ T cells sorted from blood, collected in a trial of the OX40 agonist ivuxolimab. The receptor source for this set is an adult with an advanced solid tumor such as melanoma, head and neck, liver or kidney cancer.

The chain has TRBV5-1 and TRBJ1-3; 8 bases agree with TRBD1. The CDR3 covers 17 residues. V dropped 0 bases and J dropped 0; count of bases not matched to a gene: 5. Per the germline V gene, CDR1 is SGHRS and CDR2 is YFSETQ. The CDR3 sequence is CASSLGDRFFSGNTIYF. The CDR3 DNA reads TGCGCCAGCAGCTTGGGGGACAGGTTTTTCTCTGGAAACACCATATATTTT.

The V call is TRBV5-1, the J call TRBJ2-4; 11 bases map to TRBD1. The CDR3 sequence is 20 residues long. V gave up 2 bases and J gave up 0 bases; unmatched junction bases: 13. The germline CDR1 and CDR2 sequences are SGHRS and YFSETQ. The CDR3 here is CASSLRPRTGGQRAKNIQYF. CDR3 coding DNA: TGCGCCAGCAGCTTAAGGCCTCGGACAGGGGGCCAGAGAGCCAAAAACATTCAGTACTTC.

This chain joins TRBV5-8 and TRBJ2-1; TRBD1 agrees at 9 bases. V shed 0 bases, J shed 7 bases, and the junction held 5 bases outside the gene matches. This CDR3 has 15 residues. Germline V gives CDR1 SGHTS, CDR2 YDEGEE. The CDR3 DNA reads as TGTGCCAGCAGCTTGGCAGGACAGGGGAGAAATGAGCAGTTCTTC. This sequence encodes CASSLAGQGRNEQFF.

The chain employs TRBV4-2 and TRBJ1-3; TRBD1 might be the D (6 bases). The CDR3 totals 19 residues. V lost 0 bases and J 0 bases, leaving 18 bases between the germline ends. Germline-derived CDR1 and CDR2 are LGHNA and YNFKEQ. For the CDR3, the DNA is TGTGCCAGCAGCCAAGATCGCCTGACAGGCCACCTCTCTGGAAACACCATATATTTT. The encoded protein is CASSQDRLTGHLSGNTIYF.

This chain links TRBV5-1 with TRBJ2-2, with TRBD1 matching 9 bases. V trimming: 3 bases; J trimming: 5 bases; junction bases outside the gene matches: 2. This CDR3 has 14 amino acids. Per germline, CDR1 SGHRS and CDR2 YFSETQ. CDR3 amino acids: CASSSGQGTGELFF. The DNA for the CDR3 is TGCGCCAGCAGCTCGGGACAGGGAACCGGGGAGCTGTTTTTT.